This T cell receptor (beta chain) derives from a study of T-cell memory formation after mild COVID-19. This CDR3 contains 16 residues. V lost 0 bases, J lost 2 bases, and 13 bases lay in between. Per the germline V gene, CDR1 is SGHRS and CDR2 is YFSETQ. TCRdb independently ran MiXCR on the 5' RACE reads; one entry per CDR3 protein. The sample has a few hundred thousand distinct CDR3 sequences; roughly 15% are singletons. The study, taken as a whole, reports: From day 15 to 85, contracting clones were balanced between CD4 and CD8, whereas later expanders leaned toward CD4+. CM and EM subsets held most contracting CD4+ clones; EMRA held CD8+ ones. Confirmation was lacking for SARS-CoV-2 specificity of second-wave clones that peaked on day 37.

This clonotype was picked up many times. Its antigen is unidentified. Sequencing was done on a sample of PBMCs or a T cell subset sorted from them (not recorded which). The V call is TRBV5-1, the J call TRBJ2-3, with no clear D. The sequence was obtained from a young man who had mild COVID-19 (a few samples of this study predate the infection). Cell type and time point are not known. The CDR3 nucleotides are TGCGCCAGCAGCTTGGATCTTTGGGGTTCCACAGATACGCAGTATTTT. Translating gives CASSLDLWGSTDTQYF. The variable domain in full, completed from reference TRBV5-1 and TRBJ2-3, reads KAGVTQTPRYLIKTRGQQVTLSCSPISGHRSVSWYQQTPGQGLQFLFEYFSETQRNKGNFPGRFSGRQFSNSRSEMNVSTLELGDSALYLCASSLDLWGSTDTQYFGPGTRLTVL.